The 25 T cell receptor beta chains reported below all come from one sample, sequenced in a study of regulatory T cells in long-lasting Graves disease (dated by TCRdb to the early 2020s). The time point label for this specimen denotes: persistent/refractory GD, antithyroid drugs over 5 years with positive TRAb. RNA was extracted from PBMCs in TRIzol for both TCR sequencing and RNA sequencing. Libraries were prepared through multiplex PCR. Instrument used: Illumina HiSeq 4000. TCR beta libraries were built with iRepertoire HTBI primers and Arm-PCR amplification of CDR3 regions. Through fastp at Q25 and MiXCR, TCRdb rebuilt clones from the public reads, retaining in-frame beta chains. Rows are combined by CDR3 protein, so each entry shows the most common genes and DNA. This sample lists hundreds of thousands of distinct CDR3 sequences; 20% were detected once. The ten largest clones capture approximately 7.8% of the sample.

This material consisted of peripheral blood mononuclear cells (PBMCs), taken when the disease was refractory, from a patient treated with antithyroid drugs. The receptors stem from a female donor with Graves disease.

The CDR3 DNA follows: TGTGCCAGCGCCATGGACAGCAGAAGCCAAGAGACCCAGTACTTC. This encodes CASAMDSRSQETQYF. The rearrangement joins TRBV7-9 to TRBJ2-5; perhaps TRBD1 as D (6 bases). The CDR3 is 15 residues long. Trimming left V 8 bases short and J 1 base short, with 17 bases between. Germline V gene data show CDR1 as SEHNR and CDR2 as FQNEAQ (reference sequence).

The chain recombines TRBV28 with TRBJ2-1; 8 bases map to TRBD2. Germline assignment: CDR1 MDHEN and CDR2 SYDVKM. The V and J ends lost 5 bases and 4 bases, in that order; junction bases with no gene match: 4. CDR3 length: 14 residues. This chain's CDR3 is CASSIAGKYNEQFF. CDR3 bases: TGTGCCAGCAGTATAGCGGGGAAATACAATGAGCAGTTCTTC.

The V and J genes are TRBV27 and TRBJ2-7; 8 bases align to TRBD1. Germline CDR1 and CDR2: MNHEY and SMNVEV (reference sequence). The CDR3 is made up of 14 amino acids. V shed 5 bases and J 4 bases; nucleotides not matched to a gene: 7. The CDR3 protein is CASSRRQGWYEQYF. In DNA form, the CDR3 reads TGTGCCAGCAGTAGAAGACAGGGGTGGTACGAGCAGTACTTC.

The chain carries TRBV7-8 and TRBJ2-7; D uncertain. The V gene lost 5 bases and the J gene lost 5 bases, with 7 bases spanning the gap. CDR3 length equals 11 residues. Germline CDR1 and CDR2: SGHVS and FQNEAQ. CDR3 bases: TGTGCCAGCAGCCAGGCGGACGAGCAGTACTTC. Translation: CASSQADEQYF.

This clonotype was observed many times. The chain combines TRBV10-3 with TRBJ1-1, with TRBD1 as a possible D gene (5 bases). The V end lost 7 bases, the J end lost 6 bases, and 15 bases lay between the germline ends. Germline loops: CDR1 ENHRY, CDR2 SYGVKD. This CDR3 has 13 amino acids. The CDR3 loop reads CAINGGGLAEAFF. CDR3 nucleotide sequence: TGTGCCATCAATGGTGGGGGTCTCGCTGAAGCTTTCTTT.

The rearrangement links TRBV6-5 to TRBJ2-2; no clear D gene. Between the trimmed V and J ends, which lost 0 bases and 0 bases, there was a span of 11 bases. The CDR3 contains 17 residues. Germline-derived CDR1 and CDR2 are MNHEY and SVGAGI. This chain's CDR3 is CASSYSVFVSNTGELFF. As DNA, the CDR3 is TGTGCCAGCAGTTACTCCGTTTTCGTTTCGAACACCGGGGAGCTGTTTTTT.

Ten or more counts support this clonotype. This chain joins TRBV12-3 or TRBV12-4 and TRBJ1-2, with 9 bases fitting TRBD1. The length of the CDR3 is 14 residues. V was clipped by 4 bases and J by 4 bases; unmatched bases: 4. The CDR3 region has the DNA TGTGCCAGCAGTTCCGGGACAGGGACCTATGGCTACACCTTC. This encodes CASSSGTGTYGYTF.

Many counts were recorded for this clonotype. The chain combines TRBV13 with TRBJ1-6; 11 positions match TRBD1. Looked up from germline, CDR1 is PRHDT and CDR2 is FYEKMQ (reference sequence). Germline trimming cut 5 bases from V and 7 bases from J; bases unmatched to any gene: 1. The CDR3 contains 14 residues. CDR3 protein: CASSGQGANSPLHF. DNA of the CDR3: TGTGCCAGCAGCGGACAGGGGGCGAATTCACCCCTCCACTTT.

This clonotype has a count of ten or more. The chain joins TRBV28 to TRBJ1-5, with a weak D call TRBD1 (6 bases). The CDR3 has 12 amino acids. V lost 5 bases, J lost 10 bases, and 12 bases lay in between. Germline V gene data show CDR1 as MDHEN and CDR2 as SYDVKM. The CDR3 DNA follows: TGTGCCAGCAGTGATGTGGACAGCCCCCAGCATTTT. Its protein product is CASSDVDSPQHF.

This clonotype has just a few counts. The DNA for the CDR3 is TGCGCCAGCAGCTTGGAGGGTTGGAGCACTGAAGCTTTCTTT. This sequence encodes CASSLEGWSTEAFF. The chain joins TRBV5-1 to TRBJ1-1; no definite D call. This CDR3 has 14 residues. Germline V gives CDR1 SGHRS, CDR2 YFSETQ. Deletions cut 0 bases from V and 4 bases from J, with 10 bases between.

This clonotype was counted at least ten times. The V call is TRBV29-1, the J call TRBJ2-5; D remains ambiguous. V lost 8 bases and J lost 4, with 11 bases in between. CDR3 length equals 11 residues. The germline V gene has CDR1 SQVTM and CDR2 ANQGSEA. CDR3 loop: CSPLLVETQYF. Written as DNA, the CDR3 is TGCAGCCCCCTGCTTGTAGAGACCCAGTACTTC.

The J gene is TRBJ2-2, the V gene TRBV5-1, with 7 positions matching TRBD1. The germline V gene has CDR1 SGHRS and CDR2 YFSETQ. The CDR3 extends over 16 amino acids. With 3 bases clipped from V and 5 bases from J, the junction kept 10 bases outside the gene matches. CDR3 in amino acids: CASSSIPGQRTGELFF. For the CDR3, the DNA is TGCGCCAGCAGCTCAATACCGGGACAGCGAACCGGGGAGCTGTTTTTT.

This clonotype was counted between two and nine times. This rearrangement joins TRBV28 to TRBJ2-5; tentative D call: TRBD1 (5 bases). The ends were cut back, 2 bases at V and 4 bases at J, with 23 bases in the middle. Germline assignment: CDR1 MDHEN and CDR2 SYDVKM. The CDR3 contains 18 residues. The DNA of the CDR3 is TGTGCCAGCAGTTTACAATTGGATAAAGGGGAAGGTTCAGAGACCCAGTACTTC. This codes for CASSLQLDKGEGSETQYF.

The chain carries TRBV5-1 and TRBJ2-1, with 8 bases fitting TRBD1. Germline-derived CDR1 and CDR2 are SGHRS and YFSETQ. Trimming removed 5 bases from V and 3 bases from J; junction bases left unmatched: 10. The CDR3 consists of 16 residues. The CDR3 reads CASRPWDRPYYNEQFF. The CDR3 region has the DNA TGCGCCAGCAGACCGTGGGACAGGCCCTACTACAATGAGCAGTTCTTC.

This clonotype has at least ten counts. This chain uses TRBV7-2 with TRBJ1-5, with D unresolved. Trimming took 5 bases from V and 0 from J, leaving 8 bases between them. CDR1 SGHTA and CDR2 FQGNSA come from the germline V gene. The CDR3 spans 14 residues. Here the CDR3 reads CASSAHFSNQPQHF. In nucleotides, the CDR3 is TGTGCCAGCAGCGCACACTTTAGCAATCAGCCCCAGCATTTT.

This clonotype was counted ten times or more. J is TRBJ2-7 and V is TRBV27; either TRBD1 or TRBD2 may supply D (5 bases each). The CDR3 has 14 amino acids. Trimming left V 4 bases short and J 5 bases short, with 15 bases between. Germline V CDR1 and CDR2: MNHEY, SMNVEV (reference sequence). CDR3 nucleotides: TGTGCCAGCAGTTGGGGGAACCCCACCAACGAGCAGTACTTC. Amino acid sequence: CASSWGNPTNEQYF.

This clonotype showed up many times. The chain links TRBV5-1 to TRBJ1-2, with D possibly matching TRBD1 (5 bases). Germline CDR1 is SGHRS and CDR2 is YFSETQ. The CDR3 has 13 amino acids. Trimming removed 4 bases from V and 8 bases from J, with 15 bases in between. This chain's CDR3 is CASSGTGRDGYTF. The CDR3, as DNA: TGCGCCAGCAGCGGGACTGGGCGTGACGGCTACACCTTC.

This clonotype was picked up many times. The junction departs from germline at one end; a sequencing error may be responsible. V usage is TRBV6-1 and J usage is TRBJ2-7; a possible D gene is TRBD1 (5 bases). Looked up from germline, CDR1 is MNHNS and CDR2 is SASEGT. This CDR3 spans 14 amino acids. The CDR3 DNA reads TGTGCCAGCAGAGAAGCAGGGAAGTCCTACGAGCAGTACTTC. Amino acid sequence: CASREAGKSYEQYF.

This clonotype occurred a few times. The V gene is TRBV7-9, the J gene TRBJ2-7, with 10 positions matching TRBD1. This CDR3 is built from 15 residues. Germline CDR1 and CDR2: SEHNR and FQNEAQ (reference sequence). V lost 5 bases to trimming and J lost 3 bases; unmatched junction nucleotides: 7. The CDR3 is CASSHTDRGYYEQYF. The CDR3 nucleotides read TGTGCCAGCAGCCACACGGACAGGGGGTACTACGAGCAGTACTTC.

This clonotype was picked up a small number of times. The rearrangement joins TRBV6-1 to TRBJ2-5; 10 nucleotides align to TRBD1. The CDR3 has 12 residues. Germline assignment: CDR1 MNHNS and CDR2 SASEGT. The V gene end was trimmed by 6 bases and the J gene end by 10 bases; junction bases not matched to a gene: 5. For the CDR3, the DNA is TGTGCCAGCAGACCGACAGGGGGCTTCCAGTACTTC. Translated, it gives CASRPTGGFQYF.

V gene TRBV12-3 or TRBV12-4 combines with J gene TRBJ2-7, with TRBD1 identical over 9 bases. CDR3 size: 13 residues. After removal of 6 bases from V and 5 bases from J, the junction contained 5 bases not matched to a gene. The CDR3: CASRLQGAHEQYF. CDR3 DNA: TGTGCCAGCAGACTACAGGGGGCCCACGAGCAGTACTTC.

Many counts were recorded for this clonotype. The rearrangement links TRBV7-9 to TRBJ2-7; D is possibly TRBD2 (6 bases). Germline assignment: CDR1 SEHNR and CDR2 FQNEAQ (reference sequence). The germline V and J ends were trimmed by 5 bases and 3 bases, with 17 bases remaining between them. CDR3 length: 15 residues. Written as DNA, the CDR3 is TGTGCCAGCAGCACATCCCGCGGGGTACACTACGAGCAGTACTTC. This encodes CASSTSRGVHYEQYF.

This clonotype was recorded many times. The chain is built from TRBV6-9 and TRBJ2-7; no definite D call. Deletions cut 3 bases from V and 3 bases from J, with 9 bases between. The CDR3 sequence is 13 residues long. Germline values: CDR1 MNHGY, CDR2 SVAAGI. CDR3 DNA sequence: TGTGCCAGCAGTTACGGGCACGGCTACGAGCAGTACTTC. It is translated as CASSYGHGYEQYF.

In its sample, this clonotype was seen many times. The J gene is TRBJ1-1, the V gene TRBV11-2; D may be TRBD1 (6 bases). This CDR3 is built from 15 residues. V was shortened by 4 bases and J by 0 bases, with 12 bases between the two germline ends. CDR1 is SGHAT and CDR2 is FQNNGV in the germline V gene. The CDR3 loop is CASSSTGLMNTEAFF. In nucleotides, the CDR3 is TGTGCCAGCAGCTCTACAGGGTTGATGAACACTGAAGCTTTCTTT.

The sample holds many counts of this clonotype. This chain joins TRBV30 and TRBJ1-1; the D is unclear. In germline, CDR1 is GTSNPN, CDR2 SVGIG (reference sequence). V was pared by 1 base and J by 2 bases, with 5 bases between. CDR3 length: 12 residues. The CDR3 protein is CAWSEDNTEAFF. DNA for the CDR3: TGTGCCTGGAGTGAGGACAACACTGAAGCTTTCTTT.